A selection of T cell receptor beta chains follows, all from one sample in a study of T cells in Graves' hyperthyroidism and ophthalmopathy. In TCRdb, the multiplex PCR reads were re-called with MiXCR into one record per CDR3 protein. Here the sample spans about 520,000 distinct CDR3 sequences, approximately 25% being singletons. Sequencing was done on a sample of blood. All receptors come from a woman aged 25 to 39 with Graves' ophthalmopathy. Each CDR3 is given with its conserved first and last residue. Each record gives: D gene, V gene, clone size, J gene, CDR3 protein, CDR3 DNA. A D gene is named only where the DNA matches it firmly. A row's size may be missing; if present it is once, few, many or a size class.

d_gene: -; v_gene: TRBV6-1; abundance: -; j_gene: TRBJ2-7; CDR3aa: CASRGDGDYEQYF; CDR3nt: TGTGCCAGCAGAGGGGACGGAGATTACGAGCAGTACTTC
d_gene: -; v_gene: TRBV2; abundance: many; j_gene: TRBJ1-5; CDR3aa: CASHGRSNQPQHF; CDR3nt: TGTGCCAGCCATGGACGGAGCAATCAGCCCCAGCATTTT
d_gene: -; v_gene: TRBV11-2; abundance: many; j_gene: TRBJ1-2; CDR3aa: CASSLDTNRRVPPIGYTF; CDR3nt: TGTGCCAGCAGCTTAGACACAAACCGCAGGGTTCCGCCGATCGGCTACACCTTC
d_gene: TRBD1; v_gene: TRBV7-8; abundance: -; j_gene: TRBJ1-1; CDR3aa: CASSPRTGSNEAFF; CDR3nt: TGTGCCAGCAGCCCCCGGACAGGGTCCAATGAAGCTTTCTTT
d_gene: -; v_gene: TRBV19; abundance: many; j_gene: TRBJ1-3; CDR3aa: CASTAGLSGNTIYF; CDR3nt: TGTGCCAGTACGGCAGGGCTCTCTGGAAACACCATATATTTT
d_gene: -; v_gene: TRBV6-4; abundance: many; j_gene: TRBJ1-1; CDR3aa: CASSDATGWGDTEAFF; CDR3nt: TGTGCCAGCAGTGACGCCACAGGTTGGGGGGACACTGAAGCTTTCTTT
d_gene: -; v_gene: TRBV27; abundance: many; j_gene: TRBJ1-5; CDR3aa: CASSLSESNQPQHF; CDR3nt: TGTGCCAGCAGTTTATCGGAAAGCAATCAGCCCCAGCATTTT
d_gene: -; v_gene: TRBV6-1; abundance: -; j_gene: TRBJ1-2; CDR3aa: CASSEGPGGSYGYTF; CDR3nt: TGTGCCAGCAGTGAAGGTCCTGGGGGCAGCTATGGCTACACCTTC
d_gene: -; v_gene: TRBV6-5; abundance: many; j_gene: TRBJ2-5; CDR3aa: CASKLGWIGETQYF; CDR3nt: TGTGCCAGCAAGTTGGGGTGGATAGGGGAGACCCAGTACTTC
d_gene: -; v_gene: TRBV19; abundance: many; j_gene: TRBJ2-2; CDR3aa: CASSTYMGTGELFF; CDR3nt: TGTGCCAGTAGTACATACATGGGAACCGGGGAGCTGTTTTTT
d_gene: -; v_gene: TRBV2; abundance: few; j_gene: TRBJ1-6; CDR3aa: CASSVNSANSPLHF; CDR3nt: TGTGCCAGCAGTGTGAACAGCGCCAATTCACCCCTCCACTTT
d_gene: TRBD1; v_gene: TRBV25-1; abundance: few; j_gene: TRBJ1-5; CDR3aa: CASTRTGFQPQHF; CDR3nt: TGTGCCAGCACCAGGACAGGGTTTCAGCCCCAGCATTTT
d_gene: -; v_gene: TRBV7-8; abundance: -; j_gene: TRBJ2-2; CDR3aa: CASSSLRGGTGELFF; CDR3nt: TGTGCCAGCAGCTCCCTTCGGGGTGGCACCGGGGAGCTGTTTTTT
d_gene: -; v_gene: TRBV30; abundance: many; j_gene: TRBJ1-1; CDR3aa: CAWSIQVDTEAFF; CDR3nt: TGTGCCTGGAGTATACAGGTGGACACTGAAGCTTTCTTT
d_gene: TRBD1; v_gene: TRBV28; abundance: many; j_gene: TRBJ2-7; CDR3aa: CASSLSDRGEQYF; CDR3nt: TGTGCCAGCAGTTTGTCTGACAGGGGCGAGCAGTACTTC
d_gene: TRBD1; v_gene: TRBV28; abundance: -; j_gene: TRBJ2-7; CDR3aa: CASSFRGDSPYEQYF; CDR3nt: TGTGCCAGCAGTTTCCGTGGGGACAGCCCCTACGAGCAGTACTTC
d_gene: -; v_gene: TRBV20-1; abundance: -; j_gene: TRBJ1-1; CDR3aa: CSARDRRVSVFSTRGTEAFF; CDR3nt: TGCAGTGCTAGAGATCGCCGTGTGTCAGTTTTTTCTACCCGGGGCACTGAAGCTTTCTTT
d_gene: TRBD1; v_gene: TRBV12-3/TRBV12-4; abundance: -; j_gene: TRBJ2-7; CDR3aa: CASMRTGMNEQYF; CDR3nt: TGTGCCAGCATGAGGACAGGTATGAACGAGCAGTACTTC
d_gene: -; v_gene: TRBV7-9; abundance: many; j_gene: TRBJ2-7; CDR3aa: CASSSLGPNYEQYF; CDR3nt: TGTGCCAGCAGCTCTTTGGGCCCTAACTACGAGCAGTACTTC
d_gene: -; v_gene: TRBV27; abundance: many; j_gene: TRBJ1-2; CDR3aa: CASSNLGRNGGYGYTF; CDR3nt: TGTGCCAGCAGTAATCTGGGGAGAAACGGTGGCTATGGCTACACCTTC
d_gene: -; v_gene: TRBV10-3; abundance: many; j_gene: TRBJ1-2; CDR3aa: CAISPWTDTLDRNYGYTF; CDR3nt: TGTGCCATCAGTCCATGGACAGATACTCTGGACCGAAACTATGGCTACACCTTC
d_gene: -; v_gene: TRBV25-1; abundance: many; j_gene: TRBJ2-7; CDR3aa: CASSAGTLSYEQYF; CDR3nt: TGTGCCAGCAGCGCCGGGACACTCTCCTACGAGCAGTACTTC
d_gene: -; v_gene: TRBV3-1; abundance: many; j_gene: TRBJ1-1; CDR3aa: CASSQHLGTEAFF; CDR3nt: TGTGCCAGCAGCCAGCATTTGGGTACTGAAGCTTTCTTT
d_gene: -; v_gene: TRBV5-5; abundance: -; j_gene: TRBJ2-7; CDR3aa: CASSPPVRGRYEQYF; CDR3nt: TGTGCCAGCAGCCCTCCGGTCAGGGGAAGGTACGAGCAGTACTTC
d_gene: -; v_gene: TRBV4-1; abundance: -; j_gene: TRBJ1-6; CDR3aa: CASSQEAGEYNSPLHF; CDR3nt: TGCGCCAGCAGCCAAGAGGCAGGGGAGTATAATTCACCCCTCCACTTT
d_gene: -; v_gene: TRBV10-3; abundance: many; j_gene: TRBJ1-2; CDR3aa: CAISEKGDYGYTF; CDR3nt: TGTGCCATCAGTGAAAAGGGGGACTATGGCTACACCTTC
d_gene: -; v_gene: TRBV7-9; abundance: few; j_gene: TRBJ1-1; CDR3aa: CASSFHGTEAFF; CDR3nt: TGTGCCAGCAGCTTTCATGGCACTGAAGCTTTCTTT
d_gene: -; v_gene: TRBV28; abundance: many; j_gene: TRBJ2-5; CDR3aa: CGIRGGGETQYF; CDR3nt: TGTGGCATCAGGGGCGGAGGAGAGACCCAGTACTTC
d_gene: TRBD2; v_gene: TRBV29-1; abundance: few; j_gene: TRBJ2-2; CDR3aa: CSVYGGGNTGELFF; CDR3nt: TGCAGCGTCTACGGGGGGGGGAACACCGGGGAGCTGTTTTTT
d_gene: -; v_gene: TRBV6-1; abundance: once; j_gene: TRBJ2-4; CDR3aa: CASSSQGVNIQYF; CDR3nt: TGTGCCAGCAGTAGCCAAGGGGTAAACATTCAGTACTTC
d_gene: -; v_gene: TRBV5-1; abundance: few; j_gene: TRBJ1-6; CDR3aa: CASSLEGVSPLHF; CDR3nt: TGCGCCAGCAGCTTGGAAGGGGTGTCACCCCTCCACTTT
d_gene: -; v_gene: TRBV7-2; abundance: -; j_gene: TRBJ2-7; CDR3aa: CASSARGPRVHEQYF; CDR3nt: TGTGCCAGCAGCGCCCGAGGGCCCCGAGTACACGAGCAGTACTTC
d_gene: TRBD2; v_gene: TRBV6-2/TRBV6-3; abundance: many; j_gene: TRBJ2-5; CDR3aa: CASSSRLAGYQETQYF; CDR3nt: TGTGCCAGCAGCTCCCGACTAGCGGGGTACCAAGAGACCCAGTACTTC
d_gene: -; v_gene: TRBV20-1; abundance: few; j_gene: TRBJ1-3; CDR3aa: CSASCRDSGNTIYF; CDR3nt: TGCAGTGCTAGCTGTCGGGACTCTGGAAACACCATATATTTT
d_gene: TRBD1; v_gene: TRBV3-1; abundance: -; j_gene: TRBJ2-7; CDR3aa: CASSPPGGLNEQYF; CDR3nt: TGTGCCAGCAGCCCCCCAGGGGGCTTGAACGAGCAGTACTTC